This passage covers 12 T cell receptor beta chains from one sample sequenced in a study of T cell repertoires in cytomegalovirus infection. TCRdb analysed the reads with MiXCR anew, one entry per CDR3 protein. The sample lists roughly 990,000 distinct CDR3 sequences; roughly 30% were seen once. No antigen has been identified for these receptors. The specimen was cultured CD8+ T cells from PBMCs, collected from culture after CMV antigen stimulation. Every receptor here comes from a human donor in good health (CMV status not recorded). Some clones in this sample may be carry-over from other donors' samples.

V gene TRBV19 combines with J gene TRBJ1-1; unclear D gene. Trimming stripped 1 base from V and 3 bases from J, with 6 bases between. Germline-derived CDR1 and CDR2 are LNHDA and SQIVND (reference sequence). The CDR3 covers 13 residues. DNA for the CDR3: TGTGCCAGTAGTATAGGGCAAGACACTGAAGCTTTCTTT. It encodes CASSIGQDTEAFF.

CDR3 sequence (DNA): TGTGCCACTGGGACGGGTGCTGACTACGAGCAGTACTTC. Translation gives CATGTGADYEQYF. This chain links TRBV15 with TRBJ2-7; perhaps D is TRBD1 or TRBD2 (5 bases each). V was pared by 9 bases and J by 3 bases, with 15 bases between. Per germline, CDR1 LNHNV and CDR2 YYDKDF (reference sequence). CDR3 length: 13 amino acids.

This clonotype was detected a few times. The chain has TRBV7-9 and TRBJ1-1; 8 bases are a match to TRBD1. The ends lost 4 bases at V and 4 bases at J; junction bases unmatched: 20. The CDR3 consists of 19 residues. Germline V CDR1 and CDR2: SEHNR, FQNEAQ (reference sequence). CDR3 sequence reads: CASSSDILTGVNAGTEAFF. The CDR3 coding sequence is TGTGCCAGCAGCTCAGATATACTGACAGGGGTAAACGCCGGCACTGAAGCTTTCTTT.

Comments on this clonotype: With a much larger clone just one base away, this may be a read error. V is TRBV7-6 and J is TRBJ2-1, with 9 bases matching TRBD2. The CDR3 spans 16 residues. CDR1 is SGHVS, CDR2 FNYEAQ, per germline. V trimming: 2 bases; J trimming: 5 bases; junction bases outside the gene matches: 7. Written as DNA, the CDR3 is TGTGCCAGCAGCTTAAGGCTAGCGGGGAGGAACAATGAGCAGTTCTTC. Translating it yields CASSLRLAGRNNEQFF.

V and J are TRBV20-1 and TRBJ1-1, with D hard to call. Trimming pared 0 bases from V and 0 bases from J, leaving 5 bases between. This CDR3 region has 13 residues. The germline CDR1 and CDR2 sequences are DFQATT and SNEGSKA (reference sequence). This chain's CDR3 is CSARDGLNTEAFF. The DNA of the CDR3 is TGCAGTGCTAGAGATGGGCTGAACACTGAAGCTTTCTTT.

CDR3 bases: TGTGCCAGCAGCCCATTCGCGGACAGCCCTGAGCAGTTCTTC. Translated: CASSPFADSPEQFF. The chain recombines TRBV6-1 with TRBJ2-1; D might be TRBD1 (6 bases). The germline V gene has CDR1 MNHNS and CDR2 SASEGT. This CDR3 is 14 amino acids long. Trimming cost V 6 bases and J 9 bases, with 18 bases left between them.

The V gene is TRBV5-4, the J gene TRBJ2-7; possibly TRBD1 or TRBD2 for D (5 bases each). This CDR3 spans 14 amino acids. The V end was cut by 0 bases, the J end by 4 bases, with 11 bases between. Per germline, CDR1 SGHNT and CDR2 YYREEE (reference sequence). The CDR3 DNA reads TGTGCCAGCAGCTTGGAAAGAGGGGATTACGAGCAGTACTTC. It is translated as CASSLERGDYEQYF.

This chain connects TRBV19 to TRBJ2-2; no clear D gene. The length of the CDR3 is 15 residues. The V end was cut by 5 bases, the J end by 7 bases, with 17 bases between. Germline loops: CDR1 LNHDA, CDR2 SQIVND (reference sequence). The CDR3 is CASSPSSGLGGELFF. The CDR3 nucleotides are TGTGCCAGTAGTCCCTCCAGTGGCCTCGGCGGGGAGCTGTTTTTT.

The genes are TRBV9 and TRBJ2-2, with D possibly called TRBD1 or TRBD2 (5 bases each). The germline CDR1 and CDR2 sequences are SGDLS and YYNGEE. V shed 2 bases and J shed 4 bases, with 12 bases lying between them. This CDR3 comprises 15 residues. The chain's CDR3 is CASSVSGTITGELFF. The CDR3 DNA reads TGTGCCAGCAGCGTCTCCGGGACCATCACCGGGGAGCTGTTTTTT.

This clonotype was seen a handful of times. The chain combines TRBV4-3 with TRBJ1-6; D gene ambiguous. V lost 4 bases and J lost 9, with 16 bases in between. CDR1 LGHNA and CDR2 YSLEER come from the germline V gene. The CDR3 extends over 15 amino acids. CDR3 protein: CASSPRSGLGSPLHF. The CDR3, as DNA: TGCGCCAGCAGCCCAAGATCAGGCTTGGGTTCACCCCTCCACTTT.

A remark on this clonotype: This clone may be a read error of a much larger clone one base away. This chain joins TRBV7-6 and TRBJ2-2, with D uncertain. The CDR3 sequence is 13 residues long. Germline values: CDR1 SGHVS, CDR2 FNYEAQ. CDR3 nucleotide sequence: TGTACCAGCAGCTCCAGGAACACCGGGGAGCTGTTTTTT. Protein: CTSSSRNTGELFF. Combining the CDR3 with reference TRBV7-6 and TRBJ2-2 gives the whole variable domain GAGVSQSPRYKVTKRGQDVALRCDPISGHVSLYWYRQALGQGPEFLTYFNYEAQQDKSGLPNDRFSAERPEGSISTLTIQRTEQRDSAMYRCTSSSRNTGELFFGEGSRLTVL.

This clonotype was detected only a few times. The J gene is TRBJ2-1, the V gene TRBV7-9; D might be TRBD2 (6 bases). Germline V lookup: CDR1 SEHNR, CDR2 FQNEAQ (reference sequence). The CDR3 has 13 amino acids. Trimming took 11 bases from V and 3 from J, leaving 14 bases between them. The CDR3: CAVRGAHYNEQFF. The CDR3 nucleotides are TGTGCCGTCCGCGGGGCCCACTACAATGAGCAGTTCTTC. The full variable domain, completed using reference TRBV7-9 and TRBJ2-1, is DTGVSQNPRHKITKRGQNVTFRCDPISEHNRLYWYRQTLGQGPEFLTYFQNEAQLEKSRLLSDRFSAERPKGSFSTLEIQRTEQGDSAMYLCAVRGAHYNEQFFGPGTRLTVL.